These 30 T cell receptor beta chains share one sample of origin, sequenced in a study of shared clonotypes between healthy human individuals. Naive CD8 isolation took CD45RO-negative cells positively selected for CCR7 and excluded terminally differentiated effector memory CD45RA+ cells. Profiling relied on immunoSEQ multiplex PCR, and the TCRdb table lists in-frame clones only, not all of them. The sample yields some 2 million clones, about 95% seen once. The sequencing input was naive CD8+ T cells sorted from blood. All receptors come from a man younger than 30 in good health.

The rearrangement joins TRBV6-5 to TRBJ2-2; a possible D gene is TRBD1 (5 bases). The V gene's germline CDR1 is MNHEY and CDR2 SVGAGI. This CDR3 has 15 amino acids. V lost 0 bases and J 5 bases, leaving 10 bases between the germline ends. DNA for the CDR3: TGTGCCAGCAGTTACTCGGGGCCCCCGACCGGGGAGCTGTTTTTT. Its translation: CASSYSGPPTGELFF.

A note on this clone: This sample includes further DNA sequences coding for the same CDR3. The J gene is TRBJ2-2, the V gene TRBV10-1, with a weak D call TRBD1 (5 bases). Germline lookup yields CDR1 WNHNN and CDR2 SYGVQD (reference sequence). The length of the CDR3 is 13 residues. V lost 2 bases and J 7 bases, leaving 8 bases between the germline ends. The CDR3 reads CASSEGAGGELFF. The CDR3, as DNA: TGCGCCAGCAGTGAGGGGGCCGGCGGGGAGCTGTTTTTT.

The chain joins TRBV7-2 to TRBJ2-7; 7 bases are shared with TRBD1. The V segment lost 5 bases and the J segment 3 bases; nucleotides outside the gene matches: 10. The CDR3 consists of 15 residues. In germline, CDR1 is SGHTA, CDR2 FQGNSA. DNA for the CDR3: TGTGCCAGCAGCAACCGACAGGGCCCATTCTACGAGCAGTACTTC. Translation gives CASSNRQGPFYEQYF.

For this clone: Other DNA sequences in this specimen translate into the identical CDR3. V usage is TRBV9 and J usage is TRBJ2-5; no clear D gene. The germline gives CDR1 SGDLS, CDR2 YYNGEE. Trimming cost V 0 bases and J 0 bases, with 6 bases left between them. The CDR3 has 14 amino acids. The CDR3 loop reads CASSVAGYQETQYF. The CDR3 DNA reads as TGTGCCAGCAGCGTAGCGGGCTACCAAGAGACCCAGTACTTC.

The chain combines TRBV6-5 with TRBJ1-5; 7 nucleotides match TRBD1. V shed 5 bases and J 1 base; nucleotides not matched to a gene: 5. The CDR3 extends over 15 amino acids. The germline CDR1 and CDR2 sequences are MNHEY and SVGAGI. The CDR3 DNA sequence: TGTGCCAGCAGTGGGGACAGAGAAAGCAATCAGCCCCAGCATTTT. Protein: CASSGDRESNQPQHF.

This clone has only one observation. The chain combines TRBV2 with TRBJ1-6; possible D gene TRBD1, 5 bases. Per the germline V gene, CDR1 is SNHLY and CDR2 is FYNNEI. Trimming took 7 bases from V and 0 from J, leaving 13 bases between them. The CDR3 spans 16 residues. This CDR3 reads CASTDGGGSYNSPLHF. As DNA, the CDR3 is TGTGCCAGCACAGACGGCGGGGGCTCCTATAATTCACCCCTCCACTTT.

Comment on this clone: Other DNA sequences in the sample encode the same CDR3. The gene calls are TRBV4-1 and TRBJ2-7; D perhaps matches TRBD2 (5 bases). This CDR3 spans 13 amino acids. V lost 1 base and J lost 2, with 6 bases in between. Germline V CDR1 and CDR2: MGHRA, YSYEKL. The CDR3 protein is CASSQAEAYEQYF. The CDR3 nucleotides are TGCGCCAGCAGCCAAGCGGAGGCCTACGAGCAGTACTTC.

This chain uses TRBV2 with TRBJ2-5; D not resolved. This CDR3 comprises 14 residues. Germline V gives CDR1 SNHLY, CDR2 FYNNEI. Deletions cut 3 bases from V and 2 bases from J, with 10 bases between. In DNA form, the CDR3 reads TGTGCCAGCAGTGATTTGATAGAACAAGAGACCCAGTACTTC. This translates into CASSDLIEQETQYF.

V gene TRBV4-3 combines with J gene TRBJ2-2; possible D gene TRBD2, 6 bases. Trimming pared 0 bases from V and 6 bases from J, leaving 17 bases between. Germline V lookup: CDR1 LGHNA, CDR2 YSLEER. The CDR3 contains 17 residues. The CDR3 coding sequence is TGCGCCAGCAGCCAAGACCCCCCCGGGACTTACGCCGGGGAGCTGTTTTTT. This sequence encodes CASSQDPPGTYAGELFF.

V usage is TRBV9 and J usage is TRBJ1-2; D is unresolved. CDR1 is SGDLS and CDR2 is YYNGEE in the germline V gene. The length of the CDR3 is 13 residues. V dropped 1 base and J dropped 2 bases, with 6 bases sitting between them. The CDR3 reads CASSVMGNYGYTF. CDR3 DNA sequence: TGTGCCAGCAGCGTAATGGGGAACTATGGCTACACCTTC.

J is TRBJ1-1 and V is TRBV6-5; TRBD1 matches at 8 bases. Germline V gene data show CDR1 as MNHEY and CDR2 as SVGAGI. Germline trimming cut 4 bases from V and 0 bases from J; bases unmatched to any gene: 4. The CDR3 runs to 15 residues. Written as DNA, the CDR3 is TGTGCCAGCAGTTCCCCGACAGGGGTGAACACTGAAGCTTTCTTT. Amino acid sequence: CASSSPTGVNTEAFF.

On this clone: The sample carries other DNA sequences with the same CDR3. This chain uses TRBV9 with TRBJ2-7; 8 bases match TRBD1. Germline CDR1 SGDLS, CDR2 YYNGEE. The CDR3 consists of 15 residues. The V gene end was trimmed by 4 bases and the J gene end by 0 bases; junction bases not matched to a gene: 6. The DNA of the CDR3 is TGTGCCAGCAGCCCACGGACAGGGTCCTCCTACGAGCAGTACTTC. It is translated as CASSPRTGSSYEQYF. Full variable domain (outside the CDR3, taken from reference TRBV9 and TRBJ2-7): DSGVTQTPKHLITATGQRVTLRCSPRSGDLSVYWYQQSLDQGLQFLIQYYNGEERAKGNILERFSAQQFPDLHSELNLSSLELGDSALYFCASSPRTGSSYEQYFGPGTRLTVT.

The rearrangement uses TRBV4-1 and TRBJ2-1; D is possibly TRBD2 (5 bases). The CDR3 runs 18 residues. Trimming shortened V by 3 bases and J by 8 bases, and 26 bases separated the two germline ends. Germline assignment: CDR1 MGHRA and CDR2 YSYEKL. CDR3 DNA sequence: TGCGCCAGCAGCCAGCAGACTAACGATGGTTCGGGCGTCGATGAGCAGTTCTTC. It translates to CASSQQTNDGSGVDEQFF.

On this clone: The sample holds other DNA sequences that translate to the same CDR3. The chain employs TRBV7-6 and TRBJ1-1, with 8 bases that match TRBD1. Germline CDR1 reads SGHVS; CDR2 reads FNYEAQ. The CDR3 has 16 amino acids. V lost 2 bases and J lost 5; bases outside the gene matches: 10. CDR3 coding DNA: TGTGCCAGCAGCTTATACCCCGGACAGGGTAGGACTGAAGCTTTCTTT. Encoded protein: CASSLYPGQGRTEAFF.

V gene TRBV4-1 combines with J gene TRBJ2-5, with 9 positions matching TRBD2. There are 16 residues in the CDR3. Germline V gives CDR1 MGHRA, CDR2 YSYEKL. J lost 1 base, V lost 6 bases, and 9 bases had no gene match. CDR3 protein: CASSLAGGPFQETQYF. The CDR3 DNA follows: TGCGCCAGCAGTCTGGCGGGAGGGCCTTTCCAAGAGACCCAGTACTTC.

The V gene is TRBV10-3, the J gene TRBJ1-1, with a possible D match to TRBD1 (5 bases). This CDR3 contains 13 residues. Trimming shortened V by 2 bases and J by 8 bases, and 12 bases separated the two germline ends. CDR1 ENHRY and CDR2 SYGVKD come from the germline V gene. This chain's CDR3 is CAISEDTGPEAFF. The DNA for the CDR3 is TGTGCCATCAGTGAGGATACGGGGCCGGAAGCTTTCTTT.

The sample holds one count of this clone. This sequence joins TRBV19 and TRBJ1-1, with a weak D call TRBD1 (6 bases). From germline, CDR1 is LNHDA and CDR2 SQIVND (reference sequence). The length of the CDR3 is 15 residues. Trimming removed 4 bases from V and 1 base from J, with 13 bases in between. The CDR3 bases are TGTGCCAGTAGTAGCTACAGGGAAGGGAACACTGAAGCTTTCTTT. This encodes CASSSYREGNTEAFF.

V usage is TRBV25-1 and J usage is TRBJ2-3; 9 positions agree with TRBD2. With 1 base clipped from V and 6 bases from J, the junction kept 8 bases outside the gene matches. CDR1 is MGHDK and CDR2 is SYGVNS in the germline V gene. CDR3 size: 16 residues. This CDR3 reads CASSEWVAGGTDTQYF. CDR3 DNA sequence: TGTGCCAGCAGTGAATGGGTGGCGGGGGGGACCGATACGCAGTATTTT.

The gene calls are TRBV7-8 and TRBJ2-7; tentatively, D is TRBD1 (5 bases). Trimming left V 6 bases short and J 0 bases short, with 15 bases between. This CDR3 contains 15 residues. Germline CDR1 reads SGHVS; CDR2 reads FQNEAQ. CDR3 region: CASSPNPGYSYEQYF. CDR3 in DNA: TGTGCCAGCAGTCCAAATCCAGGGTACTCCTACGAGCAGTACTTC.

Comments on this clone: This sample also contains other DNA sequences that code for the same CDR3. This rearrangement joins TRBV9 to TRBJ2-2, with D unresolved. Trimming shortened V by 0 bases and J by 6 bases, and 6 bases separated the two germline ends. The length of the CDR3 is 13 residues. CDR1 is SGDLS and CDR2 is YYNGEE in the germline V gene. The CDR3 sequence: CASSVVGSGELFF. CDR3 coding DNA: TGTGCCAGCAGCGTAGTAGGGTCCGGGGAGCTGTTTTTT.

In DNA, the CDR3 is TGTGCCAGCAGTTACTACCATAGCAATCAGCCCCAGCATTTT. Translation gives CASSYYHSNQPQHF. The chain employs TRBV6-6 and TRBJ1-5; unclear D gene. Germline CDR1 and CDR2: MNHNY and SVGAGI (reference sequence). The V gene lost 1 base and the J gene lost 0 bases, with 4 bases spanning the gap. There are 14 residues in the CDR3.

The table lists this clone with a count of one. This sequence joins TRBV4-3 and TRBJ2-5; D call uncertain. Trimming took off 0 bases at V and 1 base at J, with 6 bases between the two ends. CDR1 LGHNA and CDR2 YSLEER come from the germline V gene. The CDR3 is made up of 14 amino acids. CDR3 sequence: CASSQDLAQETQYF. The CDR3 bases are TGCGCCAGCAGCCAAGACCTGGCCCAAGAGACCCAGTACTTC.

Worth noting for this clone: Other DNA sequences within the sample encode an identical CDR3. The rearrangement uses TRBV6-5 and TRBJ1-1, with 10 bases that match TRBD1. V shed 9 bases, J shed 4 bases, and the junction held 2 bases outside the gene matches. CDR3 length: 12 amino acids. Germline V gene sequence: CDR1 MNHEY, CDR2 SVGAGI. The CDR3 DNA reads TGTGCCAGTCGGACAGGGGGCACTGAAGCTTTCTTT. Translation gives CASRTGGTEAFF.

This chain links TRBV1 with TRBJ2-1; TRBD2, as called in the table, went unchecked against the DNA. TRBV1 is deemed a pseudogene. The CDR3 has 16 amino acids. DNA for the CDR3: TGCACCAGCAGCCAAGAAGCGGAGCATACCCACCGGGTGCAGTTCTTC. This sequence encodes CTSSQEAEHTHRVQFF.

The chain employs TRBV7-9 and TRBJ2-2; D is possibly TRBD1 (6 bases). V was trimmed by 7 bases and J by 0 bases, leaving 15 bases between them. Per the germline V gene, CDR1 is SEHNR and CDR2 is FQNEAQ (reference sequence). The CDR3 runs to 16 residues. CDR3 residues: CASKGTGYSNTGELFF. DNA for the CDR3: TGTGCCAGCAAGGGAACAGGGTATTCGAACACCGGGGAGCTGTTTTTT.

This chain connects TRBV18 to TRBJ2-2; 7 bases align to TRBD1. The V gene end was trimmed by 2 bases and the J gene end by 6 bases; junction bases not matched to a gene: 12. Germline assignment: CDR1 KGHSH and CDR2 LQKENI. The CDR3 loop spans 17 amino acids. The CDR3 DNA follows: TGTGCCAGCTCACCAAACGAGGGGGCTACCTGGGCCGGGGAGCTGTTTTTT. Its translation is CASSPNEGATWAGELFF.

The rearrangement links TRBV4-1 to TRBJ1-1; 9 bases are shared with TRBD1. V lost 4 bases to trimming and J lost 1 base; unmatched junction nucleotides: 7. This CDR3 comprises 16 residues. The germline gives CDR1 MGHRA, CDR2 YSYEKL. CDR3 bases: TGCGCCAGCAGCCCTTGGACAGGGGCTGGGAACACTGAAGCTTTCTTT. This gives the protein CASSPWTGAGNTEAFF.

The gene calls are TRBV5-1 and TRBJ1-2, with D possibly TRBD1 on 5 matching bases. The CDR3 length is 12 residues. V was pared by 0 bases and J by 7 bases, with 7 bases between. CDR1 is SGHRS and CDR2 is YFSETQ in the germline V gene. The CDR3 loop is CASSLEGVGYTF. The CDR3 DNA follows: TGCGCCAGCAGCTTGGAAGGGGTTGGCTACACCTTC.

The chain uses TRBV27 and TRBJ2-2; maybe TRBD2 (5 bases). The CDR3 spans 15 residues. V shed 3 bases and J shed 0 bases, with 8 bases lying between them. The germline gives CDR1 MNHEY, CDR2 SMNVEV (reference sequence). The CDR3 spells CASSLIGTNTGELFF. The DNA for the CDR3 is TGTGCCAGCAGTTTGATCGGGACGAACACCGGGGAGCTGTTTTTT.

About this clone: Other nucleotide sequences from this sample produce the same CDR3. This sequence joins TRBV30 and TRBJ2-5; D is uncertain. Germline CDR1 GTSNPN, CDR2 SVGIG (reference sequence). The CDR3 loop spans 13 amino acids. Trimming left V 0 bases short and J 5 bases short, with 10 bases between. The CDR3 sequence: CAWSVGGWETQYF. The CDR3 DNA reads as TGTGCCTGGAGTGTAGGCGGATGGGAGACCCAGTACTTC. Together with reference TRBV30 and TRBJ2-5, the CDR3 gives the full variable domain: SQTIHQWPATLVQPVGSPLSLECTVEGTSNPNLYWYRQAAGRGLQLLFYSVGIGQISSEVPQNLSASRPQDRQFILSSKKLLLSDSGFYLCAWSVGGWETQYFGPGTRLLVL.